This entry features one T cell receptor (beta chain) sequence. Its target is not known. The CDR3 consists of 15 residues. The germline V gene encodes CDR1 KGHSH and CDR2 LQKENI. J lost 4 bases, V lost 3 bases, and 8 bases had no gene match. This record comes from a study of T cells after posttransplantation cyclophosphamide. TCRdb's copy holds only in-frame clones and misses some; the assay was immunoSEQ multiplex PCR. The sample carries some 27,000 clones, just over 85% recorded once. Whole-study findings and limits: After PTCy, TRB diversity resembled that of CNI/methotrexate controls.

This TCR derives from a man aged 50 to 59. The V gene is TRBV18, the J gene TRBJ2-7, with 8 positions matching TRBD1. Sequencing input: PBMCs. CDR3 protein: CASSPSAYRGYEQYF. The CDR3 nucleotides are TGTGCCAGCTCACCTTCAGCGTACAGGGGGTACGAGCAGTACTTC.